The T cell receptor (beta chain) under discussion was sequenced for a study of blood T cells in healthy people across ages. Overall study findings and caveats: It was not possible, with unsorted PBMCs, to conclusively compare naive and antigen-experienced cells.

This CDR3 comprises 15 residues. Trimming left V 5 bases short and J 2 bases short, with 16 bases between. In germline, CDR1 is MGHRA, CDR2 YSYEKL. This clonotype has just a few counts. Its antigen is currently unknown. Sample-barcoded 5' priming and a J-beta primer mix drove a second PCR of about 7 to 12 cycles. Per-sample output comprised a minimum of 2.5 million paired-end reads containing CDR3. TCRdb re-called the 5' RACE reads with MiXCR, one entry per CDR3 protein. The data hold some 780,000 distinct CDR3 sequences, with roughly three fifths observed a single time. The genes are TRBV4-1 and TRBJ2-7; the D gene could be TRBD1 or TRBD2 (5 bases each). The material sequenced was blood. This receptor was taken from a middle-aged man in good health. CDR3 amino acids: CASSYGTEGTYEQYF. CDR3 DNA: TGCGCCAGCAGCTACGGGACCGAGGGAACCTACGAGCAGTACTTC.